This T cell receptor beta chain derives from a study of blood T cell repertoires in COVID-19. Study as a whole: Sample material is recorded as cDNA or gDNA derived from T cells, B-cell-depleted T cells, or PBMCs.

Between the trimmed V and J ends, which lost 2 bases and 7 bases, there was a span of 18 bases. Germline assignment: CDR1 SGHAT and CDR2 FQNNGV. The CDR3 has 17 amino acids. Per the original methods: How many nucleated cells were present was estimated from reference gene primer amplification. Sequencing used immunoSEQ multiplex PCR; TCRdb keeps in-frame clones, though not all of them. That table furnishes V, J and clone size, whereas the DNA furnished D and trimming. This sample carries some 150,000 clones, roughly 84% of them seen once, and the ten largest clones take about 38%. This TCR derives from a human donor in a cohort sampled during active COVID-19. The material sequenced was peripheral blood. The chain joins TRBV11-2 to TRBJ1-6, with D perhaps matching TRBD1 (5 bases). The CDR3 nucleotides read TGTGCCAGCAGCTTACAAAGCAGGGCTGTGGCAAATTCACCCCTCCACTTT. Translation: CASSLQSRAVANSPLHF.